This T cell receptor (beta chain) was identified during a study of blood T cell repertoires in COVID-19 (dated by TCRdb to 2018 to 2020). Looking at the study overall: Collaborator samples came from the United States, Italy and Spain and covered acute and convalescent phases of COVID-19. The material from the prospective study consisted of cDNA or gDNA derived from T cells, B-cell-depleted T cells, or PBMCs. The dataset comprised deeply sampled blood TCRbeta repertoires from subjects exposed to, actively infected with, or recovered from COVID-19. The repertoires were released in a freely available public database intended as a resource for research on the immune response to SARS-CoV-2. The samples were drawn from two sources: the first 160 participants of the ongoing ImmuneRACE study, and 1,000 to 1,500 subjects contributed by 6 global collaborators. The sample metadata nearly always contained a de-identified subject ID, COVID-19 status, age in years and sex. Where available, HLA class I and class II types were taken from metadata supplied by the sample provider and were not determined by assay-based typing. Results and caveats for the whole study, not just this receptor: The amount of clinical and demographic metadata varied by source and participant and was provided uncurated.

TCRbeta CDR3 regions were amplified from genomic DNA by means of the immunoSEQ Assay, a bias-controlled multiplex PCR. As for how the authors treated the data: The number of nucleated cells in each sample was estimated by amplification of reference gene primers within the assay. To quantify the absolute abundance of each unique TCRbeta CDR3 rearrangement, sequence reads were collapsed and filtered. For each sample, productive Simpson clonality was calculated by taking the square root of Simpson's diversity index across productive rearrangements. TCRdb mirrors the immuneACCESS table, restricted to in-frame sequences. Some clones are absent from its copies; in checked studies, under half trace to an unresolved V gene, and the reason for the others is unknown. V, J and clone size derive from that table, while D and trimming were established from the DNA sequence. In this sample the table shows roughly 74,000 clones, almost 90% of which occur a single time. Approximately 2% of the sample is taken by the ten largest.

This clone has only one observation. The antigen this receptor binds is unknown. Nothing much larger sits one base from this clone, and base qualities are not available. The collaborating institutions used their own protocols to collect whole blood in K2EDTA tubes. For TCRbeta analysis, collaborators shipped samples as frozen whole blood, isolated PBMCs, or DNA extracted from either of those sample types. From the germline V gene, CDR1 is SGHRS and CDR2 is YFSETQ. V and J are trimmed by 4 bases and 1 base, and the gene matches miss 4 bases of the junction. The CDR3 spans 14 residues, from the cysteine through the phenylalanine. The read is trimmed to its CDR3 DNA, 42 bases read in frame from base 1.

This receptor was identified in a woman of 80 years or more with active or convalescent COVID-19. The source material was peripheral blood. The chain is assembled from TRBV5-1 and TRBJ1-1, and TRBD1 aligns with 7 junction nucleotides. The DNA sequence reads TGCGCCAGCAGCCCAGACAGGGCGAACACTGAAGCTTTCTTT. It translates to CASSPDRANTEAFF. The CDR3, completed at both ends by the reference TRBV5-1 and TRBJ1-1 genes, gives the full variable domain KAGVTQTPRYLIKTRGQQVTLSCSPISGHRSVSWYQQTPGQGLQFLFEYFSETQRNKGNFPGRFSGRQFSNSRSEMNVSTLELGDSALYLCASSPDRANTEAFFGQGTRLTVV.